This record concerns one TCR beta chain sequence. Its antigen is unidentified. In patients aged 18 to 65, hyperthyroidism was newly diagnosed, with duration under 2 months. The authors took PBMCs from roughly 9.7 ml fresh peripheral blood. This specimen belongs to a study of T cells in Graves' hyperthyroidism and ophthalmopathy. General study findings and limits: The model identified upcoming ophthalmopathy a median approximately six months ahead of onset.

This CDR3 comprises 16 residues. Losses at the gene ends were 2 bases for V and 2 bases for J; bases not matched to a gene: 5. Germline CDR1 SGHVS, CDR2 FQNEAQ. Template material for amplifying TCR beta CDR3 regions consisted of RNA transcripts. The study used the HTBI primer set for a first-round RT-PCR of the TCR CDR3. TCRdb ran MiXCR on the multiplex PCR reads and lists one entry per CDR3 protein. The sample includes about 360,000 distinct CDR3 sequences, under 15% of them seen just once. The TCR sequence derives from a woman aged 18-29 years with Graves' hyperthyroidism. The material sequenced was blood. J is TRBJ2-2 and V is TRBV7-8; 7 nucleotides align to TRBD2. The CDR3 DNA reads TGTGCCAGCAGCTTAAGCGGGGCCTCAAACACCGGGGAGCTGTTTTTT. This encodes CASSLSGASNTGELFF.